Below, 9 T cell receptor beta chains from the same sample are listed, as sequenced in a study of T-cell memory formation after mild COVID-19 (dated by TCRdb to the early 2020s). The method was 5' RACE. Sequencing instrument: Illumina NovaSeq 6000. Through fastp at Q25 and MiXCR, TCRdb rebuilt clones from the public reads, retaining in-frame beta chains. Entries that share a CDR3 protein sequence are merged under the most common genes and DNA. This sample gives a few hundred thousand distinct CDR3 sequences in total; about 15% of them show up just once. Of the sample, approximately 21% falls within the top ten clones. The sample taken for sequencing was PBMCs or a T cell subset sorted from them (not recorded which). The receptors stem from a man aged 18 to 30 who had mild COVID-19 (a few samples of this study predate the infection). The sample titles of this study are shuffled in the database, so cell type and time point are left out; the donor was told from shared clones.

The rearrangement joins TRBV7-2 to TRBJ1-2; D is uncertain. The length of the CDR3 is 15 residues. V lost 4 bases and J 5 bases, leaving 17 bases between the germline ends. Per the germline V gene, CDR1 is SGHTA and CDR2 is FQGNSA. CDR3 amino acids: CASSSDPGPIYGYTF. The CDR3 nucleotides are TGTGCCAGCAGCTCAGATCCGGGTCCTATTTATGGCTACACCTTC. Drawing the rest from reference TRBV7-2 and TRBJ1-2, the complete variable domain is GAGVSQSPSNKVTEKGKDVELRCDPISGHTALYWYRQSLGQGLEFLIYFQGNSAPDKSGLPSDRFSAERTGGSVSTLTIQRTQQEDSAVYLCASSSDPGPIYGYTFGSGTRLTVV.

The chain is built from TRBV5-1 and TRBJ2-1; D is perhaps TRBD1 or TRBD2 (5 bases each). The length of the CDR3 is 13 residues. Germline CDR1 and CDR2: SGHRS and YFSETQ. V lost 1 base to trimming and J lost 8 bases, with 10 bases between them. CDR3 loop: CASSLQGEDEQFF. CDR3 coding DNA: TGCGCCAGCAGCTTGCAGGGAGAGGATGAGCAGTTCTTC.

The rearrangement uses TRBV5-1 and TRBJ1-5; weak D call: TRBD1 (6 bases). The CDR3 consists of 13 residues. Trimming left V 5 bases short and J 8 bases short, with 14 bases between. CDR1 is SGHRS and CDR2 is YFSETQ in the germline V gene. The CDR3 sequence: CASRAAGDKPQHF. The CDR3, as DNA: TGCGCCAGCAGAGCAGCAGGGGATAAGCCCCAGCATTTT.

This rearrangement joins TRBV2 to TRBJ2-1; 7 nucleotides align to TRBD2. Germline V gene data show CDR1 as SNHLY and CDR2 as FYNNEI. The CDR3 is made up of 14 amino acids. V shed 10 bases, J shed 5 bases, and the junction held 11 bases outside the gene matches. The DNA of the CDR3 is TGTGCCACCGGAGGGAGGGCGAGGGACAATGAGCAGTTCTTC. Translation: CATGGRARDNEQFF. Supplemented by reference TRBV2 and TRBJ2-1, the full variable domain reads EPEVTQTPSHQVTQMGQEVILRCVPISNHLYFYWYRQILGQKVEFLVSFYNNEISEKSEIFDDQFSVERPDGSNFTLKIRSTKLEDSAMYFCATGGRARDNEQFFGPGTRLTVL.

CDR3 in amino acids: CASSHLLNVLTF. The DNA for the CDR3 is TGTGCCAGCAGCCATCTTCTCAACGTCCTGACTTTC. The genes are TRBV14 and TRBJ2-6; D not certain. Germline V gene lookup returns CDR1 SGHDN and CDR2 FVKESK. The CDR3 is made up of 12 amino acids. V lost 3 bases and J 9 bases, leaving 6 bases between the germline ends.

Only a few counts were recorded for this clonotype. This chain connects TRBV20-1 to TRBJ2-1, with 9 nucleotides matching TRBD2. CDR1 and CDR2 from the germline V gene are DFQATT and SNEGSKA (reference sequence). The CDR3 consists of 15 residues. The trim removed 2 bases at V and 4 bases at J, leaving 6 bases unmatched. CDR3 protein: CSARLAGSSYNEQFF. The CDR3 DNA reads as TGCAGTGCTAGACTAGCGGGGAGCTCTTACAATGAGCAGTTCTTC.

This clonotype appeared a few times. The gene calls are TRBV6-2 or TRBV6-3 and TRBJ2-7; possibly TRBD2 for D (5 bases). Trimming took off 3 bases at V and 3 bases at J, with 15 bases between the two ends. Germline V gives CDR1 MNHEY, CDR2 SVGEGT. This CDR3 is 15 amino acids long. CDR3 in DNA: TGTGCCAGCAGTTATACATCCCCACGGGGCTACGAGCAGTACTTC. Encoded protein: CASSYTSPRGYEQYF.

This clonotype was counted many times. The gene calls are TRBV7-2 and TRBJ2-7, with 7 bases fitting TRBD1. J gave up 4 bases and V 3 bases, and 12 bases lay outside the gene matches. The CDR3 runs 16 residues. Per germline, CDR1 SGHTA and CDR2 FQGNSA. The CDR3 bases are TGTGCCAGCAGCTTTGGGATCGGGGACAGAACATACGAGCAGTACTTC. Its translation is CASSFGIGDRTYEQYF.

The chain carries TRBV11-2 and TRBJ2-3, with 9 positions matching TRBD1. Looked up from germline, CDR1 is SGHAT and CDR2 is FQNNGV. V lost 5 bases and J lost 4; bases outside the gene matches: 7. There are 15 residues in the CDR3. The CDR3 spells CASSATGGRADTQYF. CDR3 coding DNA: TGTGCCAGCAGCGCAACAGGGGGCCGGGCAGATACGCAGTATTTT.